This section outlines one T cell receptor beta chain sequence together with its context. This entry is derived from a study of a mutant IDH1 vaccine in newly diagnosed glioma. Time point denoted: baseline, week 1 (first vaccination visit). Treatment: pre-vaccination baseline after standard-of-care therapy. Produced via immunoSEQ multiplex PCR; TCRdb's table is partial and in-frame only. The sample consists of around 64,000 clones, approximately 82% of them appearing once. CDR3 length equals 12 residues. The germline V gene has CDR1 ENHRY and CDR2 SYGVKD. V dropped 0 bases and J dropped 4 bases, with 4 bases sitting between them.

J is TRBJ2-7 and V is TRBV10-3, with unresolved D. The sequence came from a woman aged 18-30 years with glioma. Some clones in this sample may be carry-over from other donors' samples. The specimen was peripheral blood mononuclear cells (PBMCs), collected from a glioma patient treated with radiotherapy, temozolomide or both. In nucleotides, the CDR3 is TGTGCCATCAGTGAGTCCACTTACGAGCAGTACTTC. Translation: CAISESTYEQYF.